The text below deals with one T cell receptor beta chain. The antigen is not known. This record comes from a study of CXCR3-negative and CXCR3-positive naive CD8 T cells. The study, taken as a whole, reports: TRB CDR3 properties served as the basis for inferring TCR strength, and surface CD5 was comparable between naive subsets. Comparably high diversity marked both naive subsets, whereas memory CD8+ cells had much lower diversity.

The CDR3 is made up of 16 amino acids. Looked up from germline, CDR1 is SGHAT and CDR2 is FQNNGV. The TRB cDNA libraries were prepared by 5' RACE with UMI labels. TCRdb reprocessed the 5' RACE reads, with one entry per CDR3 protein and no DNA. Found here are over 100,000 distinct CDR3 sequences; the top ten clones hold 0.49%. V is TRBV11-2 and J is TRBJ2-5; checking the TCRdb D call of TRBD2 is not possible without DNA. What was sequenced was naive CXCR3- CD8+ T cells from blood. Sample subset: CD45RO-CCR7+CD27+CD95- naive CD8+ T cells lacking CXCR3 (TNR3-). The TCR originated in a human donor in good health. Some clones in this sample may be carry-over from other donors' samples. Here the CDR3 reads CASSPIPGGGQETQYF.